Listed here are 7 T cell receptor beta chains from one sample, sequenced in a study of blood T cells in healthy people across ages. Alongside a J-beta primer mix, a sample-barcoded 5' primer served in a second PCR lasting roughly 6 to 11 cycles. TCRdb reprocessed the 5' RACE reads via MiXCR and lists one record per CDR3 protein. Of approximately 780,000 distinct CDR3 sequences in the sample, roughly 24% were seen once. These data were also reused for a study on T cells of mothers and their children.

Sequences were obtained from blood. These receptor sequences come from a boy aged 5-17 years in good health.

The rearrangement joins TRBV29-1 to TRBJ2-7; D is possibly TRBD2 (5 bases). The CDR3 runs to 15 residues. V lost 3 bases, J lost 6 bases, and 21 bases lay in between. Germline V gene lookup returns CDR1 SQVTM and CDR2 ANQGSEA. CDR3 amino acids: CSVEAGSSHSGEQYF. DNA of the CDR3: TGCAGCGTTGAGGCGGGTTCTTCGCATTCGGGCGAGCAGTACTTC.

This clonotype was detected only a few times. The gene calls are TRBV28 and TRBJ2-7; 10 nucleotides line up with TRBD2. CDR1 is MDHEN and CDR2 is SYDVKM in the germline V gene. The CDR3 loop spans 15 amino acids. Germline trimming cut 5 bases from V and 2 bases from J; bases unmatched to any gene: 6. CDR3 nucleotides: TGTGCCAGCAGTCACGGACTAGCGGTAACCTACGAGCAGTACTTC. Its translation: CASSHGLAVTYEQYF.

The chain employs TRBV7-9 and TRBJ1-4, with D possibly being TRBD1 (5 bases). CDR1 and CDR2 from the germline V gene are SEHNR and FQNEAQ (reference sequence). The CDR3 sequence is 14 residues long. V was pared by 4 bases and J by 0 bases, with 6 bases between. CDR3 protein: CASSWDATNEKLFF. DNA for the CDR3: TGTGCCAGCAGCTGGGACGCAACTAATGAAAAACTGTTTTTT. Full variable domain (rest looked up from reference TRBV7-9 and TRBJ1-4): DTGVSQNPRHKITKRGQNVTFRCDPISEHNRLYWYRQTLGQGPEFLTYFQNEAQLEKSRLLSDRFSAERPKGSFSTLEIQRTEQGDSAMYLCASSWDATNEKLFFGSGTQLSVL.

This rearrangement joins TRBV5-1 to TRBJ1-2; D perhaps matches TRBD1 (5 bases). The length of the CDR3 is 14 residues. Trimming left V 0 bases short and J 5 bases short, with 11 bases between. Germline V CDR1 and CDR2: SGHRS, YFSETQ. CDR3 protein: CASSLVEEGYGYTF. The CDR3 nucleotides are TGCGCCAGCAGCTTGGTGGAAGAGGGGTATGGCTACACCTTC.

The V call is TRBV29-1, the J call TRBJ2-5, with 7 bases fitting TRBD1. The J call is doubtful: the DNA matches TRBJ2-1 better. The CDR3 consists of 14 residues. Germline CDR1 SQVTM, CDR2 ANQGSEA. The CDR3, as DNA: TGCAGCGTCTCCGGACAGGTGGGCTACAATGAGCAGTTCTTC. Protein sequence: CSVSGQVGYNEQFF.

The chain has TRBV20-1 and TRBJ2-1; a weak D match, TRBD2 (6 bases). The CDR3 loop spans 15 amino acids. The V gene's germline CDR1 is DFQATT and CDR2 SNEGSKA (reference sequence). V was cut by 0 bases and J by 2 bases, with 11 bases left in between. CDR3 sequence: CSARDTGEAYNEQFF. Written as DNA, the CDR3 is TGCAGTGCTAGAGATACGGGGGAGGCCTACAATGAGCAGTTCTTC.

This clonotype was seen a few times. The chain joins TRBV10-2 to TRBJ1-1; 7 nucleotides align to TRBD1. Per the germline V gene, CDR1 is WSHSY and CDR2 is SAAADI. Trimming took 4 bases from V and 8 from J; bases not matched to a gene: 4. There are 12 residues in the CDR3. Here the CDR3 DNA reads TGCGCCAGCAGTGTAGGGGGCAGGGAAGCTTTCTTT. Translated, it gives CASSVGGREAFF.